This T cell receptor (beta chain) was recovered during a study of T cell responses to AZD1222 COVID-19 vaccine. After removal of 5 bases from V and 5 bases from J, the junction contained 9 bases not matched to a gene. Germline CDR1 and CDR2: SGHNT and YENEEA. The CDR3 is 15 residues long. The repertoire was sequenced with immunoSEQ multiplex PCR; TCRdb's copy has only in-frame clones and lacks some. The sample has 100,000 to 150,000 clones, roughly 88% seen once; the top ten hold around 4.5%. This receptor was identified in an adult in good health. The rearrangement uses TRBV11-3 and TRBJ2-1; 7 bases are a match to TRBD1. This specimen was peripheral blood, taken on day 0 of MenACWY control vaccination. CDR3 sequence reads: CASSRGQSGDNEQFF. CDR3 bases: TGTGCCAGCAGCCGGGGACAGAGTGGTGACAATGAGCAGTTCTTC. Full variable domain (remainder filled in from reference TRBV11-3 and TRBJ2-1): EAGVVQSPRYKIIEKKQPVAFWCNPISGHNTLYWYLQNLGQGPELLIRYENEEAVDDSQLPKDRFSAERLKGVDSTLKIQPAELGDSAVYLCASSRGQSGDNEQFFGPGTRLTVL.